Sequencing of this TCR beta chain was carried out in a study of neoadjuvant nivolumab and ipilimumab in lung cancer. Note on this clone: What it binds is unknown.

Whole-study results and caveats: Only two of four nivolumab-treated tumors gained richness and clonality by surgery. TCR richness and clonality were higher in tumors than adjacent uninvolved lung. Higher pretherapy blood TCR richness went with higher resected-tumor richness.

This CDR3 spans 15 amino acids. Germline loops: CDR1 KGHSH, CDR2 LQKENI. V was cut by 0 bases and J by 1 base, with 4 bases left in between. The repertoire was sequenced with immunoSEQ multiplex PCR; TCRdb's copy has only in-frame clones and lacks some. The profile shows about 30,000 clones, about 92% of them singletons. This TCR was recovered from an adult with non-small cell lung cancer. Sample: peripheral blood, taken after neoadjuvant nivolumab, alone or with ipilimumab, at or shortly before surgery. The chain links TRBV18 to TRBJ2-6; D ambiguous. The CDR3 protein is CASSPPLSGANVLTF. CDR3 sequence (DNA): TGTGCCAGCTCACCACCACTATCTGGGGCCAACGTCCTGACTTTC. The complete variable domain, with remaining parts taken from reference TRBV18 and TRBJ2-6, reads NAGVMQNPRHLVRRRGQEARLRCSPMKGHSHVYWYRQLPEEGLKFMVYLQKENIIDESGMPKERFSAEFPKEGPSILRIQQVVRGDSAAYFCASSPPLSGANVLTFGAGSRLTVL.